This passage covers 19 T cell receptor beta chains from one sample sequenced in a study of cytomegalovirus exposure and HLA in healthy donors. The PCR used 60 Vbeta and 13 Jbeta primers. The repertoire was sequenced with immunoSEQ multiplex PCR; TCRdb's copy has only in-frame clones and lacks some. This repertoire includes 200,000 to 250,000 clones. Sequencing used PBMCs. These TCRs come from a woman aged 25 to 39 in good health and CMV-seropositive.

The V gene is TRBV5-4, the J gene TRBJ1-1; TRBD1 aligns across 8 bases. Germline CDR1 SGHNT, CDR2 YYREEE (reference sequence). The CDR3 consists of 14 residues. The V segment lost 6 bases and the J segment 2 bases; nucleotides outside the gene matches: 6. This CDR3 reads CASNQGQGNTEAFF. The DNA of the CDR3 is TGTGCCAGCAACCAAGGACAGGGTAACACTGAAGCTTTCTTT. Full variable domain (rest looked up from reference TRBV5-4 and TRBJ1-1): ETGVTQSPTHLIKTRGQQVTLRCSSQSGHNTVSWYQQALGQGPQFIFQYYREEENGRGNFPPRFSGLQFPNYSSELNVNALELDDSALYLCASNQGQGNTEAFFGQGTRLTVV.

The chain employs TRBV27 and TRBJ2-5, with D maybe TRBD2 (6 bases). CDR1 and CDR2 from the germline V gene are MNHEY and SMNVEV (reference sequence). This CDR3 is built from 13 residues. Trimming cost V 0 bases and J 11 bases, with 13 bases left between them. The CDR3 spells CASSLSSWGEQYF. In DNA form, the CDR3 reads TGTGCCAGCAGTTTATCTAGTTGGGGGGAGCAGTACTTC.

The rearrangement uses TRBV29-1 and TRBJ1-1; D is unresolved. The CDR3 extends over 14 amino acids. V shed 7 bases and J shed 3 bases, with 18 bases lying between them. The germline V gene encodes CDR1 SQVTM and CDR2 ANQGSEA. For the CDR3, the DNA is TGCAGCGCCCGAGGTAGAGCGATGGACACTGAAGCTTTCTTT. Its translation: CSARGRAMDTEAFF.

The chain is built from TRBV19 and TRBJ1-3; possible D gene TRBD1, 6 bases. The germline gives CDR1 LNHDA, CDR2 SQIVND (reference sequence). The length of the CDR3 is 16 residues. V was pared by 2 bases and J by 1 base, with 12 bases between. The CDR3: CASSIRTDFSGNTIYF. In nucleotides, the CDR3 is TGTGCCAGTAGTATAAGGACAGACTTTTCTGGAAACACCATATATTTT.

The chain uses TRBV5-8 and TRBJ1-1, with D possibly TRBD1 on 6 matching bases. From germline, CDR1 is SGHTS and CDR2 YDEGEE. V lost 4 bases to trimming and J lost 1 base, with 17 bases between them. The CDR3 is 16 residues long. CDR3 bases: TGTGCCAGCAGCCCCCCGGGGGGGCAAGGGAACACTGAAGCTTTCTTT. It is translated as CASSPPGGQGNTEAFF.

The V and J genes are TRBV19 and TRBJ1-5; 7 nucleotides align to TRBD1. The V gene end was trimmed by 2 bases and the J gene end by 7 bases; junction bases not matched to a gene: 8. Per germline, CDR1 LNHDA and CDR2 SQIVND (reference sequence). The CDR3 has 15 residues. CDR3 nucleotide sequence: TGTGCCAGTAGTATAACCGCGACAGGGCGACAGCCCCAGCATTTT. Translated: CASSITATGRQPQHF.

V gene TRBV7-6 combines with J gene TRBJ2-5; a weak D match, TRBD2 (5 bases). The CDR3 covers 16 residues. Trimming shortened V by 5 bases and J by 2 bases, and 18 bases separated the two germline ends. Germline CDR1 is SGHVS and CDR2 is FNYEAQ. The CDR3 loop reads CASSLRAAEGQETQYF. CDR3 coding DNA: TGTGCCAGCAGCCTCCGGGCGGCCGAGGGACAAGAGACCCAGTACTTC.

The chain has TRBV7-6 and TRBJ2-1; 7 bases match TRBD2. Trimming took 4 bases from V and 4 from J; bases not matched to a gene: 7. From germline, CDR1 is SGHVS and CDR2 FNYEAQ. This CDR3 has 15 amino acids. The CDR3 is CASSSSLREYNEQFF. The CDR3 DNA reads TGTGCCAGCAGCTCCTCTCTGCGGGAGTACAATGAGCAGTTCTTC.

The chain employs TRBV5-4 and TRBJ1-2, with 9 bases identical to TRBD1. The CDR3 contains 15 residues. Germline V gene data show CDR1 as SGHNT and CDR2 as YYREEE (reference sequence). V shed 4 bases and J 3 bases; nucleotides not matched to a gene: 7. The CDR3 loop is CASSNGQGIYYGYTF. The CDR3 DNA reads TGTGCCAGCAGCAACGGACAGGGGATATACTATGGCTACACCTTC.

The chain uses TRBV19 and TRBJ2-7; 8 bases match TRBD2. The germline V gene has CDR1 LNHDA and CDR2 SQIVND (reference sequence). This CDR3 has 15 residues. The V segment lost 5 bases and the J segment 1 base; nucleotides outside the gene matches: 7. CDR3 amino acids: CASSRPAGGSYEQYF. The CDR3 DNA is TGTGCCAGTAGTCGACCGGCGGGGGGTTCCTACGAGCAGTACTTC.

J is TRBJ1-1 and V is TRBV19, with D possibly TRBD1 on 5 matching bases. The V end lost 0 bases, the J end lost 0 bases, and 17 bases lay between the germline ends. From germline, CDR1 is LNHDA and CDR2 SQIVND (reference sequence). The CDR3 is made up of 18 amino acids. This CDR3 reads CASSIDFRQLFMNTEAFF. The DNA for the CDR3 is TGTGCCAGTAGTATAGATTTCAGACAGCTCTTCATGAACACTGAAGCTTTCTTT.

The V gene is TRBV5-4, the J gene TRBJ1-1; D is possibly TRBD1 (6 bases). CDR3 length equals 13 residues. CDR1 is SGHNT and CDR2 is YYREEE in the germline V gene (reference sequence). V lost 2 bases and J 5 bases, leaving 10 bases between the germline ends. CDR3 nucleotide sequence: TGTGCCAGCAGCTTACCAGGGGCTACTGAAGCTTTCTTT. Protein sequence: CASSLPGATEAFF. The variable domain in full, completed from reference TRBV5-4 and TRBJ1-1, reads ETGVTQSPTHLIKTRGQQVTLRCSSQSGHNTVSWYQQALGQGPQFIFQYYREEENGRGNFPPRFSGLQFPNYSSELNVNALELDDSALYLCASSLPGATEAFFGQGTRLTVV.

This chain connects TRBV7-9 to TRBJ1-1; D not resolved. Germline V gives CDR1 SEHNR, CDR2 FQNEAQ (reference sequence). Trimming removed 0 bases at V and 1 base at J, with 9 bases between. The CDR3 spans 15 residues. CDR3 sequence reads: CASSLAPNRNTEAFF. The CDR3 region has the DNA TGTGCCAGCAGCTTAGCCCCCAACAGGAACACTGAAGCTTTCTTT.

The rearrangement uses TRBV5-4 and TRBJ1-2; possible D gene TRBD1, 5 bases. The germline V gene encodes CDR1 SGHNT and CDR2 YYREEE (reference sequence). The germline V and J ends were trimmed by 4 bases and 7 bases, with 20 bases remaining between them. The CDR3 has 15 residues. The CDR3 protein is CASSPLATVGGGYTF. The DNA of the CDR3 is TGTGCCAGCAGCCCCCTAGCGACAGTTGGGGGTGGCTACACCTTC.

This rearrangement joins TRBV7-8 to TRBJ2-1; 10 bases are shared with TRBD2. The CDR3 length is 16 residues. Looked up from germline, CDR1 is SGHVS and CDR2 is FQNEAQ. V was pared by 4 bases and J by 7 bases, with 10 bases of the junction left unmatched. The CDR3 DNA sequence: TGTGCCAGCAGCTCATCCCCTAGCGGGAGCGCGAATGAGCAGTTCTTC. This sequence encodes CASSSSPSGSANEQFF. The whole variable domain, remainder taken from reference TRBV7-8 and TRBJ2-1, is GAGVSQSPRYKVAKRGQDVALRCDPISGHVSLFWYQQALGQGPEFLTYFQNEAQLDKSGLPSDRFFAERPEGSVSTLKIQRTQQEDSAVYLCASSSSPSGSANEQFFGPGTRLTVL.

The V call is TRBV4-1, the J call TRBJ2-2; 8 nucleotides match TRBD2. Per the germline V gene, CDR1 is MGHRA and CDR2 is YSYEKL. The V segment lost 4 bases and the J segment 1 base; nucleotides outside the gene matches: 5. The CDR3 runs to 16 residues. CDR3 coding DNA: TGCGCCAGCAGCCGATATAGCGGGGTGAACACCGGGGAGCTGTTTTTT. Translation gives CASSRYSGVNTGELFF.

The V call is TRBV5-1, the J call TRBJ1-2; 7 bases line up with TRBD1. Germline assignment: CDR1 SGHRS and CDR2 YFSETQ. Trimming cost V 4 bases and J 6 bases; bases outside gene matches: 9. The CDR3 runs to 14 residues. CDR3 nucleotide sequence: TGCGCCAGCAGCATTCAGGGGGAACTTGATGGCTACACCTTC. This gives the protein CASSIQGELDGYTF.

The chain couples TRBV29-1 to TRBJ2-3, with 9 bases matching TRBD1. The germline gives CDR1 SQVTM, CDR2 ANQGSEA. The CDR3 extends over 14 amino acids. V dropped 1 base and J dropped 3; count of bases not matched to a gene: 2. CDR3 protein: CSVEGDRATDTQYF. In nucleotides, the CDR3 is TGCAGCGTTGAAGGGGACAGGGCGACAGATACGCAGTATTTT.

This chain connects TRBV2 to TRBJ2-7; 8 positions match TRBD1. The length of the CDR3 is 14 residues. V lost 6 bases, J lost 7 bases, and 11 bases stayed unmatched. Germline CDR1 reads SNHLY; CDR2 reads FYNNEI. CDR3 in amino acids: CASRDHQGAGEQYF. The CDR3 DNA reads TGTGCCAGCAGGGATCACCAGGGGGCGGGGGAGCAGTACTTC.